The rows below give T cell receptor beta chains drawn from one sample of a study of T cells in Graves' hyperthyroidism and ophthalmopathy. One entry per CDR3 protein results from TCRdb running MiXCR on the multiplex PCR reads. The data hold approximately 600,000 distinct CDR3 sequences, with about a fifth observed a single time. The sample comprised blood. These receptors originate from a man aged 25-45 years with Graves' ophthalmopathy. The CDR3 runs from the conserved cysteine through the conserved F or W. Fields, in order: J gene, D gene, clone size, V gene, CDR3 DNA, CDR3 protein. The D gene is left open where the match is weak. Clone size is given for some rows only: seen once, a few or many times, or a class if the clone is expanded.

J: TRBJ2-5; D: TRBD2; size: few; V: TRBV19; DNA: TGTGCCAGCCGCGCCAACCTCCGGCTAGCGGGGGGGGGGCGGGAGACCCAGTACTTC; CDR3: CASRANLRLAGGGRETQYF
J: TRBJ2-1; D: -; size: -; V: TRBV20-1; DNA: TGCAGTGCTAGAGACTTTGGGCGGTCTTCCTACAATGAGCAGTTCTTC; CDR3: CSARDFGRSSYNEQFF
J: TRBJ2-7; D: -; size: many; V: TRBV5-1; DNA: TGCGCCAGCAGCCATGCGCGACCGTCCTACGAGCAGTACTTC; CDR3: CASSHARPSYEQYF
J: TRBJ1-1; D: -; size: -; V: TRBV5-1; DNA: TGCGCCAGCAGCGAATGGGGGGGTAACACTGAAGCTTTCTTT; CDR3: CASSEWGGNTEAFF
J: TRBJ2-5; D: -; size: few; V: TRBV2; DNA: TGTGCCAGCAGTGAGCGGCGGGACCCTCCCCCGTACTTC; CDR3: CASSERRDPPPYF
J: TRBJ2-1; D: -; size: many; V: TRBV12-3/TRBV12-4; DNA: TGTGCCAGCAGTCCTACTCAGACTGCGAATGAGCAGTTCTTC; CDR3: CASSPTQTANEQFF
J: TRBJ2-1; D: -; size: few; V: TRBV20-1; DNA: TGCAGTGCTCAAACTAGGAGCATCTACAATGAGCAGTTCTTC; CDR3: CSAQTRSIYNEQFF
J: TRBJ1-2; D: -; size: -; V: TRBV5-4; DNA: TGTGCCAGCAGCTCTCCTGGACACGACCGTCGCTATGGCTACACCTTC; CDR3: CASSSPGHDRRYGYTF
J: TRBJ2-7; D: TRBD1; size: -; V: TRBV27; DNA: TGTGCCAGCAGTTTAACACAGGGGCCTGGGCACGAGCAGTACTTC; CDR3: CASSLTQGPGHEQYF
J: TRBJ2-3; D: -; size: -; V: TRBV11-1; DNA: TGTGCCAGCAGCCCCCACGAAAGGGAGTGGGAAGATACGCAGTATTTT; CDR3: CASSPHEREWEDTQYF
J: TRBJ1-1; D: -; size: many; V: TRBV5-1; DNA: TGCGCCAGCAGCTTCGACAGTAACACTGAAGCTTTCTTT; CDR3: CASSFDSNTEAFF
J: TRBJ1-3; D: TRBD1; size: few; V: TRBV12-3/TRBV12-4; DNA: TGTGCCAGCAGTATAACCTTGACAGGGCAAGCTGGAAACACCATATATTTT; CDR3: CASSITLTGQAGNTIYF
J: TRBJ2-1; D: -; size: many; V: TRBV5-1; DNA: TGCGCCAGCAGCTTGAGGGACGGGAACTACAATGAGCAGTTCTTC; CDR3: CASSLRDGNYNEQFF
J: TRBJ2-7; D: TRBD2; size: few; V: TRBV20-1; DNA: TGCAGCGGCGGGAGGGCCTACGAGCAGTACTTC; CDR3: CSGGRAYEQYF
J: TRBJ2-7; D: -; size: -; V: TRBV6-1; DNA: TGTGCCAGCAATGAATTCTCGGACGAGCAGTACTTC; CDR3: CASNEFSDEQYF
J: TRBJ2-3; D: TRBD2; size: many; V: TRBV5-1; DNA: TGCGCCAGCAGCCCTAGCGGGAGATTAGATACGCAGTATTTT; CDR3: CASSPSGRLDTQYF
J: TRBJ2-7; D: -; size: -; V: TRBV3-1; DNA: TGTGCCAGCAGCCAATTTGGGATATCGGACGAGCAGTACTTC; CDR3: CASSQFGISDEQYF
J: TRBJ1-6; D: TRBD1; size: many; V: TRBV6-1; DNA: TGTGCCAGCAGCTATCAGGGGGCGACTAATTCACCCCTCCACTTT; CDR3: CASSYQGATNSPLHF
J: TRBJ2-3; D: -; size: few; V: TRBV6-1; DNA: TGTGCCAGCAGTGAAACCCCGATGGACTACACAGATACGCAGTATTTT; CDR3: CASSETPMDYTDTQYF
J: TRBJ1-2; D: -; size: -; V: TRBV6-1; DNA: TGTGCCAGCAGACATGGTTCCGGCTACACCTTC; CDR3: CASRHGSGYTF
J: TRBJ2-7; D: TRBD2; size: many; V: TRBV5-1; DNA: TGCGCCAGCAGCTTCCTAGCGGGAGTTGAGTTAAAAGAGCAGTACTTC; CDR3: CASSFLAGVELKEQYF
J: TRBJ2-3; D: -; size: few; V: TRBV5-1; DNA: TGCGCCAGCAGCTTCACGGGAGATGATACGCAGTATTTT; CDR3: CASSFTGDDTQYF
J: TRBJ2-7; D: TRBD1; size: few; V: TRBV27; DNA: TGTGCCAGCAGTTTATACCAGGGGGCCCACGAGCAGTACTTC; CDR3: CASSLYQGAHEQYF
J: TRBJ2-5; D: -; size: -; V: TRBV6-1; DNA: TGTGCCAGCAGTCCTCTTCAACGGGCGCGGGAAGAGACCCAGTACTTC; CDR3: CASSPLQRAREETQYF
J: TRBJ1-6; D: -; size: -; V: TRBV30; DNA: TGTGCCTGGAGTGTACAAGGGAATAATTCACCCCTCCACTTT; CDR3: CAWSVQGNNSPLHF
J: TRBJ1-1; D: -; size: -; V: TRBV7-2; DNA: TGTGCCAGCAGCAACCAGGAAAACACTGAAGCTTTCTTT; CDR3: CASSNQENTEAFF
J: TRBJ2-1; D: -; size: many; V: TRBV30; DNA: TGTGCCTGGCAAGGGTCGGGAAATGAGCAGTTCTTC; CDR3: CAWQGSGNEQFF
J: TRBJ2-7; D: TRBD1; size: many; V: TRBV5-1; DNA: TGCGCCAGCAGCTGGACAGGGGCCTACGAGCAGTACTTC; CDR3: CASSWTGAYEQYF
J: TRBJ2-1; D: -; size: few; V: TRBV4-1; DNA: TGCGCCAGCAGCCAGACAGAGTATCGTGGCAATGAGCAGTTCTTC; CDR3: CASSQTEYRGNEQFF
J: TRBJ2-5; D: TRBD1; size: -; V: TRBV30; DNA: TGTGCCTGGGGGACAGGGGGGCAAGAGACCCAGTACTTC; CDR3: CAWGTGGQETQYF
J: TRBJ2-5; D: -; size: few; V: TRBV2; DNA: TGTGCCAGCTTAGCGGAGGGGGAAGAGACCCAGTACTTC; CDR3: CASLAEGEETQYF
J: TRBJ2-7; D: -; size: many; V: TRBV7-2; DNA: TGTGCCAGCACCCTTAAAGGGGGGCGCTCCTACGAGCAGTACTTC; CDR3: CASTLKGGRSYEQYF
J: TRBJ1-5; D: -; size: -; V: TRBV27; DNA: TGTGCCAGCAGTTTATCGGGGTCTTACTATAGCAATCAGCCCCAGCATTTT; CDR3: CASSLSGSYYSNQPQHF
J: TRBJ2-3; D: -; size: few; V: TRBV19; DNA: TGTGCCAGTACCAGGGCAGACCACACAGATACGCAGTATTTT; CDR3: CASTRADHTDTQYF
J: TRBJ2-5; D: TRBD1; size: few; V: TRBV12-3/TRBV12-4; DNA: TGTGCCAGCAGTTTAGACAGGGGAGCGCGAGAGACCCAGTACTTC; CDR3: CASSLDRGARETQYF
J: TRBJ2-1; D: TRBD2; size: -; V: TRBV19; DNA: TGTGCCAGTAGTATAGCGGGGGGGATGAGGAGACTCAATGAGCAGTTCTTC; CDR3: CASSIAGGMRRLNEQFF
J: TRBJ1-5; D: TRBD1; size: -; V: TRBV6-1; DNA: TGTGCCAGCAGCCGGGACAGGGGTCAGCCCCAGCATTTT; CDR3: CASSRDRGQPQHF
J: TRBJ1-6; D: -; size: few; V: TRBV3-1; DNA: TGTGCCAGCAGCCAAGAAAGACCCCGGAGGGCTTCACCCCTCCACTTT; CDR3: CASSQERPRRASPLHF
J: TRBJ2-1; D: TRBD2; size: -; V: TRBV20-1; DNA: TGCAGTGCCGTCACCGGTGAGCGGGAGGATGAGCAGTTCTTC; CDR3: CSAVTGEREDEQFF
J: TRBJ2-5; D: -; size: -; V: TRBV20-1; DNA: TGCAGTGCGCCCATTGGGGAGACCCAGTACTTC; CDR3: CSAPIGETQYF
J: TRBJ2-5; D: -; size: few; V: TRBV7-2; DNA: TGTGCCAGCAGTTACAATTTCCTAGTGGGACAAGAGACCCAGTACTTC; CDR3: CASSYNFLVGQETQYF
J: TRBJ2-2; D: -; size: few; V: TRBV27; DNA: TGTGCCAGCAGCCACCGGGACGGCACGAACACCGGGGAGCTGTTTTTT; CDR3: CASSHRDGTNTGELFF
J: TRBJ2-5; D: TRBD2; size: few; V: TRBV6-2/TRBV6-3; DNA: TGTGCCAGCAGTCCGGGGACTAGCGGGAGGGCTTGGGAGACCCAGTACTTC; CDR3: CASSPGTSGRAWETQYF
J: TRBJ2-3; D: -; size: few; V: TRBV11-2; DNA: TGTGCCAGCAGCTCCGGTCCGGGACACCTCACAGATACGCAGTATTTT; CDR3: CASSSGPGHLTDTQYF
J: TRBJ2-3; D: -; size: few; V: TRBV27; DNA: TGTGCCAGCAGTTTATGGGGCGGGGGCACAGATACGCAGTATTTT; CDR3: CASSLWGGGTDTQYF
J: TRBJ2-1; D: TRBD2; size: many; V: TRBV11-2; DNA: TGTGCCAGCAATGGACTAGCGGGCCCTAACAATGAGCAGTTCTTC; CDR3: CASNGLAGPNNEQFF
J: TRBJ2-7; D: -; size: -; V: TRBV4-2; DNA: TGTGCCAGCAGCCAAGGAGCCGGGCATAGAGGGGAAGAGCAGTACTTC; CDR3: CASSQGAGHRGEEQYF
J: TRBJ1-1; D: TRBD1; size: -; V: TRBV18; DNA: TGTGCCAGCCAGACAGGGTTTAGCACTAAAGCTTTCTTT; CDR3: CASQTGFSTKAFF
J: TRBJ1-2; D: -; size: few; V: TRBV20-1; DNA: TGCAGTGGGACCCAACTAGGGAGAACTCCAAATGGCTACACCTTC; CDR3: CSGTQLGRTPNGYTF
J: TRBJ1-4; D: -; size: many; V: TRBV20-1; DNA: TGCAGTGCTAGAGATCTAAGGACTGAAAAACTGTTTTTT; CDR3: CSARDLRTEKLFF
J: TRBJ1-2; D: -; size: few; V: TRBV7-2; DNA: TGTGCCAGCAGCTCGGGTTCGCCGATCTATGGCTACACCTTC; CDR3: CASSSGSPIYGYTF
J: TRBJ2-3; D: TRBD2; size: many; V: TRBV11-2; DNA: TGTGCCAGCAGCCCTACGAGCGGGAGGGTTAGAGGCACAGATACGCAGTATTTT; CDR3: CASSPTSGRVRGTDTQYF
J: TRBJ2-1; D: -; size: many; V: TRBV11-2; DNA: TGTGCCAGCAGCTCGTTTACCGGCGACGGGAACAATGAGCAGTTCTTC; CDR3: CASSSFTGDGNNEQFF
J: TRBJ2-1; D: TRBD1; size: -; V: TRBV5-1; DNA: TGCGCCAGTACGACACCGGGACAGGGGCAGTACAATGAGCAGTTCTTC; CDR3: CASTTPGQGQYNEQFF
J: TRBJ2-3; D: -; size: many; V: TRBV12-3/TRBV12-4; DNA: TGTGCCAGCAGCGACAGGGATACGCAGTATTTT; CDR3: CASSDRDTQYF
J: TRBJ1-4; D: -; size: -; V: TRBV10-3; DNA: TGTGCCATCAGTGAGTCACTAGCAACTAATGAAAAACTGTTTTTT; CDR3: CAISESLATNEKLFF
J: TRBJ1-4; D: -; size: -; V: TRBV12-3/TRBV12-4; DNA: TGTGCCAGCAGTTTGTATCGGGGGGTTAAAGCAACTAATGAAAAACTGTTTTTT; CDR3: CASSLYRGVKATNEKLFF
J: TRBJ1-5; D: TRBD1; size: -; V: TRBV4-1; DNA: TGCGCCAGCAGCCAGGCGCACAGGGGAGGGAGCAATCAGCCCCAGCATTTT; CDR3: CASSQAHRGGSNQPQHF